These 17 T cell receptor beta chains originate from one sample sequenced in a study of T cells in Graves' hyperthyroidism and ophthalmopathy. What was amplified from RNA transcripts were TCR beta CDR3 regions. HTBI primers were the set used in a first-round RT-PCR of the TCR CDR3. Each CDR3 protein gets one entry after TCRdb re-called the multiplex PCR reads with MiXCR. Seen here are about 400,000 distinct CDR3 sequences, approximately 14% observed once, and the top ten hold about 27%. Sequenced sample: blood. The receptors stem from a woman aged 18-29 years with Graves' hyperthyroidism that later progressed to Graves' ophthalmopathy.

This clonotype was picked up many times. The CDR3 nucleotides read TGTGCCAGCAGCCACCACACAGGGTTCCCTGAAGCTTTCTTT. The encoded protein is CASSHHTGFPEAFF. The chain carries TRBV3-1 and TRBJ1-1; the D gene is possibly TRBD1 (6 bases). Germline V gene sequence: CDR1 LGHDT, CDR2 YNNKEL (reference sequence). This CDR3 contains 14 residues. V was cut by 3 bases and J by 6 bases, with 14 bases left in between.

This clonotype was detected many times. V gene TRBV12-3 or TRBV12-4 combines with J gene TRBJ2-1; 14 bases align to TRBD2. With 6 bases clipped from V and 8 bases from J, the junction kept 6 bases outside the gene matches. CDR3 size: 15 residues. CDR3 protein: CASSQGLAGAYEQFF. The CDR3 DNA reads TGTGCCAGCAGCCAGGGACTAGCGGGAGCCTATGAGCAGTTCTTC.

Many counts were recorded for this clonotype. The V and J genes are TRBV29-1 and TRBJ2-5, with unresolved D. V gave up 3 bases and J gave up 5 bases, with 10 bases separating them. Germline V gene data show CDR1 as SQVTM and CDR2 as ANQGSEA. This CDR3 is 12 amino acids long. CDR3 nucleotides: TGCAGCGTTGACAGAGGAAGGGAGACCCAGTACTTC. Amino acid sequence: CSVDRGRETQYF.

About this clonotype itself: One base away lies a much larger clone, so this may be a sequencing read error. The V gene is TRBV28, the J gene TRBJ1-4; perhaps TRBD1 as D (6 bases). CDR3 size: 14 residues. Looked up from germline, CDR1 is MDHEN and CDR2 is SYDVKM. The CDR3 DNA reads TGTGCCAGCAGTCCGGGGGGGGCCGGCGAAAAACTGCTTTTT. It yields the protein CASSPGGAGEKLLF. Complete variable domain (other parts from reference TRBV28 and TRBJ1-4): DVKVTQSSRYLVKRTGEKVFLECVQDMDHENMFWYRQDPGLGLRLIYFSYDVKMKEKGDIPEGYSVSREKKERFSLILESASTNQTSMYLCASSPGGAGEKLLFGSGTQLSVL.

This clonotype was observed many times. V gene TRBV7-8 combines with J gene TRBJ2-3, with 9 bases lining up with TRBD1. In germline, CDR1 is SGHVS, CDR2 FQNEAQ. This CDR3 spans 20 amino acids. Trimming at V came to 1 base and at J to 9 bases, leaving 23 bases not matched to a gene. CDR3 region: CASSLVANRGHKDSLGTQYF. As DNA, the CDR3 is TGTGCCAGCAGCTTAGTAGCGAACAGGGGGCACAAAGACTCCCTGGGGACGCAGTATTTT.

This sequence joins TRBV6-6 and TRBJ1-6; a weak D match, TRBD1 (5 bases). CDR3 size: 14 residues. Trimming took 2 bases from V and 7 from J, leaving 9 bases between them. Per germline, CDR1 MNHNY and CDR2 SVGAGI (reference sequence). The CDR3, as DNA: TGTGCCAGCAGTTACGGGGGGAGAAATTCACCCCTCCACTTT. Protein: CASSYGGRNSPLHF.

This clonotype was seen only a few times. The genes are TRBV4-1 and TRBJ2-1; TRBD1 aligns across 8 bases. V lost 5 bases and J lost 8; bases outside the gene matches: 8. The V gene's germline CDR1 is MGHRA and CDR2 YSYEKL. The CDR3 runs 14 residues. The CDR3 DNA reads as TGCGCCAGCAGCTCCCAGGGGGCGGGCGATGAGCAGTTCTTC. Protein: CASSSQGAGDEQFF.

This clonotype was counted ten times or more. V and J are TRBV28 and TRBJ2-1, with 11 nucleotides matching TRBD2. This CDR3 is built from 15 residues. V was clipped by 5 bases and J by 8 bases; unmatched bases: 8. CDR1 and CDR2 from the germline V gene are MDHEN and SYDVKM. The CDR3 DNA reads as TGTGCCAGCAGTAGGGGACTAGCGGAGACCCATGAGCAGTTCTTC. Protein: CASSRGLAETHEQFF.

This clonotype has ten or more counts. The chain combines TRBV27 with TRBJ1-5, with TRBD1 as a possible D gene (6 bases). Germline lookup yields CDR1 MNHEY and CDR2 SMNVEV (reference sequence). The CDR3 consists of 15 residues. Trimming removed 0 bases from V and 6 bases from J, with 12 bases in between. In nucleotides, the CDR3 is TGTGCCAGCAGTTTATCAGCTGGGGGCGGTCAGCCCCAGCATTTT. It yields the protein CASSLSAGGGQPQHF.

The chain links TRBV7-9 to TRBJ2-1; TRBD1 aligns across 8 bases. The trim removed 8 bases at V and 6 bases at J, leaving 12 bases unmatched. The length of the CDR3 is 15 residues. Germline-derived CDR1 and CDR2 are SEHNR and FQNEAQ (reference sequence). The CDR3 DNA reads TGTGCCAGCTCAGGGACAGGACCCCGCCCCAATGAGCAGTTCTTC. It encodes CASSGTGPRPNEQFF.

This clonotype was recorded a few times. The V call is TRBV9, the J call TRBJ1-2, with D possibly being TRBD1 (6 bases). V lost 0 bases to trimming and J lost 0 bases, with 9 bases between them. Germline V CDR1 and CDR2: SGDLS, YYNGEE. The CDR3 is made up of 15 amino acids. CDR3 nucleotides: TGTGCCAGCAGCGTAGCTACAGGGCCTAACTATGGCTACACCTTC. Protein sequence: CASSVATGPNYGYTF.

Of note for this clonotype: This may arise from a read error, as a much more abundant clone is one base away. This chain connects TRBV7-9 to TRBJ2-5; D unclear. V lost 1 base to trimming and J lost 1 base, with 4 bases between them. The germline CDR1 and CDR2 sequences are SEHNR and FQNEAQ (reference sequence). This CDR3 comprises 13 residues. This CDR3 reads CASSLDGQETQYF. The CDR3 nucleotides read TGTGCCAGCAGCTTAGACGGCCAAGAGACCCAGTACTTC.

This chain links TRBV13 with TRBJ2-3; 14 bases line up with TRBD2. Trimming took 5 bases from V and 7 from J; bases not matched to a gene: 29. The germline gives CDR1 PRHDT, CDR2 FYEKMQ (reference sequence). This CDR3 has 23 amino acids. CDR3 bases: TGTGCCAGCAGCCCTCTTTGGGCCCGACTAGCGGGAGGGTCCAGAAAGTCTCCAAATACGCAGTATTTT. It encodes CASSPLWARLAGGSRKSPNTQYF.

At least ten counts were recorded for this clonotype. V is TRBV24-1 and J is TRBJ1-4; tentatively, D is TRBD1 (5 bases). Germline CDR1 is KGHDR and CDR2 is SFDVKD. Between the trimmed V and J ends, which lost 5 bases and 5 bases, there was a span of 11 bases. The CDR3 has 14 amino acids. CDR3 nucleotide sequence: TGTGCCACCAGTGCGTCCGGGACGAATGAAAAACTGTTTTTT. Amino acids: CATSASGTNEKLFF.

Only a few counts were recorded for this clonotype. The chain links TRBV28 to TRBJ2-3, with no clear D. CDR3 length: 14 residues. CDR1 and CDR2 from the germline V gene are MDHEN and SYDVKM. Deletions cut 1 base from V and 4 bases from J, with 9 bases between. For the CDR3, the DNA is TGTGCCAGCAGTTTATCGGCCCGGGCAGATACGCAGTATTTT. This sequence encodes CASSLSARADTQYF.

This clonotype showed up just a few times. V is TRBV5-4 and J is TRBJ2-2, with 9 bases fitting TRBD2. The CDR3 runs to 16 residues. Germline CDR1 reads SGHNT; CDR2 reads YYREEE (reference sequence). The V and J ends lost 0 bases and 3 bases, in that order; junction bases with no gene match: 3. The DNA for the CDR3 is TGTGCCAGCAGCTTGGGGAGCGGGAGGCACACCGGGGAGCTGTTTTTT. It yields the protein CASSLGSGRHTGELFF.

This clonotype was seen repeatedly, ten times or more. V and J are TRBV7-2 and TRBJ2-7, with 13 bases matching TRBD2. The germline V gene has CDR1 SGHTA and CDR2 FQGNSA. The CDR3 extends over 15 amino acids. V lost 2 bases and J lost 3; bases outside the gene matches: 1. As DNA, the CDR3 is TGTGCCAGCAGCTTAAGGACTAGCGGGAGCTACGAGCAGTACTTC. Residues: CASSLRTSGSYEQYF.